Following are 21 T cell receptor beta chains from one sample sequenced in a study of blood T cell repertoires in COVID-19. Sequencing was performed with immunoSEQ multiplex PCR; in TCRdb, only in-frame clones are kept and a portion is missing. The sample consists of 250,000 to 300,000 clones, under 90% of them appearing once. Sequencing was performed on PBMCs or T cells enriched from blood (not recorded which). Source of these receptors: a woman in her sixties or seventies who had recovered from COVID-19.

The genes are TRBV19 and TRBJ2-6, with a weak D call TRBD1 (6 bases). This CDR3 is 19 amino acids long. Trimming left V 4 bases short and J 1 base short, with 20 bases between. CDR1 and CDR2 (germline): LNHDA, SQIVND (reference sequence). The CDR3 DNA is TGTGCCAGTAGTACCCAGGGGACCCTATCCCTTTCTGGGGCCAACGTCCTGACTTTC. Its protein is CASSTQGTLSLSGANVLTF.

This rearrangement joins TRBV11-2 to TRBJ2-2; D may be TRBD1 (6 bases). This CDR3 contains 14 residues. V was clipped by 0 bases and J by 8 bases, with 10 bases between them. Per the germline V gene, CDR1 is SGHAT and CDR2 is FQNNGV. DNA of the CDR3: TGTGCCAGCAGCTTAGAGACAGGCGGGGGGGAGCTGTTTTTT. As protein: CASSLETGGGELFF.

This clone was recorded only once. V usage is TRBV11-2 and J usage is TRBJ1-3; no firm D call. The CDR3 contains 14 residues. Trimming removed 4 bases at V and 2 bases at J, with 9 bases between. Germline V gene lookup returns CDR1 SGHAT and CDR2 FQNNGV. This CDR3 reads CASSWSLAGNTIYF. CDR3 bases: TGTGCCAGCAGCTGGAGCTTGGCTGGAAACACCATATATTTT.

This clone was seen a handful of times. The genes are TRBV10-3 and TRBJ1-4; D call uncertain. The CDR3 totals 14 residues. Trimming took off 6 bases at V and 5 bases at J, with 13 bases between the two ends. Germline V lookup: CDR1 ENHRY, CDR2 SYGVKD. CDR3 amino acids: CAISKGRPNEKLFF. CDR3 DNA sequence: TGTGCCATCAGCAAAGGGAGGCCAAATGAAAAACTGTTTTTT.

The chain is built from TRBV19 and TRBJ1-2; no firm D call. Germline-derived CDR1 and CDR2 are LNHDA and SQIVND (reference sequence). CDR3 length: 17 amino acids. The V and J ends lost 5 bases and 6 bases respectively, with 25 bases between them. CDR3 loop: CASSFPNALKSGHGYTF. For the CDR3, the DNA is TGTGCCAGTAGTTTTCCTAACGCCCTAAAGTCGGGTCATGGCTACACCTTC.

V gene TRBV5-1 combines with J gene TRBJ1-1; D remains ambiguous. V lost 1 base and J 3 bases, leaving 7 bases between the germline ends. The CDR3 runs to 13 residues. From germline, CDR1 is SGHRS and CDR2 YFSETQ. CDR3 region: CASSLSPDTEAFF. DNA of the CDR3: TGCGCCAGCAGCTTGTCCCCCGACACTGAAGCTTTCTTT.

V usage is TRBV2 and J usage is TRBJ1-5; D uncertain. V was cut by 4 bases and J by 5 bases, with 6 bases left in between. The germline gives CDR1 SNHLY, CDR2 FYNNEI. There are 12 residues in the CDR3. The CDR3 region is CASSGTDQPQHF. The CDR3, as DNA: TGTGCCAGCAGTGGAACGGATCAGCCCCAGCATTTT.

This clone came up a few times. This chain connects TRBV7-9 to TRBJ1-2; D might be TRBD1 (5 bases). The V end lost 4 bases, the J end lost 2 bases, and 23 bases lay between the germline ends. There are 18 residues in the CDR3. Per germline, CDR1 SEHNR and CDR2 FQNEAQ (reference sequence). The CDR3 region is CASSSPPFAGRTNYGYTF. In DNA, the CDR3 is TGTGCCAGCAGCTCCCCCCCATTTGCAGGGCGGACGAACTATGGCTACACCTTC.

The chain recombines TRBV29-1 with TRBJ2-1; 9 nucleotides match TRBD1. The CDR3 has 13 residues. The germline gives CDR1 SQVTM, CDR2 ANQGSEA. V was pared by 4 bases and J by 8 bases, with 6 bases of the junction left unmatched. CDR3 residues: CSVVRDRVDEQFF. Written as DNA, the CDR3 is TGCAGCGTTGTAAGGGACAGGGTGGATGAGCAGTTCTTC.

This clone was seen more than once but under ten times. CDR3 nucleotides: TGTGCCAGCAGTCAAACAGGGGGCTGGGGCTACACCTTC. This codes for CASSQTGGWGYTF. V gene TRBV12-3 or TRBV12-4 combines with J gene TRBJ1-2; 9 bases line up with TRBD1. Trimming removed 5 bases from V and 8 bases from J; junction bases left unmatched: 6. The CDR3 is 13 residues long.

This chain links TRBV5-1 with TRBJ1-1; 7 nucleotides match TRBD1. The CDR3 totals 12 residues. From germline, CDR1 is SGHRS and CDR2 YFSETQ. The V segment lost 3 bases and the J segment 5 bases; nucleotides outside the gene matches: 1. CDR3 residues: CASSSGGTEAFF. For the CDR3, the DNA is TGCGCCAGCAGCTCAGGGGGGACTGAAGCTTTCTTT.

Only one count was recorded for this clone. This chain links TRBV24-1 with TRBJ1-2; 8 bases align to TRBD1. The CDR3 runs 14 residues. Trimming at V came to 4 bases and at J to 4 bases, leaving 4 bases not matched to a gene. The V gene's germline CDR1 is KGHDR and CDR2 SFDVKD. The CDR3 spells CATSDPDRGYGYTF. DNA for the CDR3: TGTGCCACCAGTGACCCTGACAGGGGCTATGGCTACACCTTC.

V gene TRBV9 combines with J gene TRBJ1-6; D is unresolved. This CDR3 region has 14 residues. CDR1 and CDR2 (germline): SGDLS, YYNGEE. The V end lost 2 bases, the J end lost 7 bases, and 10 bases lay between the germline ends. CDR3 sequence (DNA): TGTGCCAGCAGCGTGCAAGACTTCAATTCACCCCTCCACTTT. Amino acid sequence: CASSVQDFNSPLHF.

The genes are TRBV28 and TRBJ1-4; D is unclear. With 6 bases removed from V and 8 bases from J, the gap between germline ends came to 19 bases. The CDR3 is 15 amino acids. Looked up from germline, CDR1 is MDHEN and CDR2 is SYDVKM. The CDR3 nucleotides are TGTGCCAGCAGAGCCCGGCTGGGCGCCCTCGAAAAACTGTTTTTT. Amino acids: CASRARLGALEKLFF.

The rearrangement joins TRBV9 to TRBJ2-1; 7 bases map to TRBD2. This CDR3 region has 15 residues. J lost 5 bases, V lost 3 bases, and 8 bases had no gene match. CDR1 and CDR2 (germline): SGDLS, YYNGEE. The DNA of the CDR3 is TGTGCCAGCAGCGCGCCCCCGGGACTACACAATGAGCAGTTCTTC. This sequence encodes CASSAPPGLHNEQFF. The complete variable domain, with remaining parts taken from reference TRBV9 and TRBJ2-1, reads DSGVTQTPKHLITATGQRVTLRCSPRSGDLSVYWYQQSLDQGLQFLIQYYNGEERAKGNILERFSAQQFPDLHSELNLSSLELGDSALYFCASSAPPGLHNEQFFGPGTRLTVL.

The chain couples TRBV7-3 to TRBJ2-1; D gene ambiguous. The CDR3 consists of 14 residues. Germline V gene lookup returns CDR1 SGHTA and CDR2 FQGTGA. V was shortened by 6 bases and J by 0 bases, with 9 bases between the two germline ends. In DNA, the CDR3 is TGTGCCAGCAGTCCGTTCAGCTCCTACAATGAGCAGTTCTTC. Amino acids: CASSPFSSYNEQFF.

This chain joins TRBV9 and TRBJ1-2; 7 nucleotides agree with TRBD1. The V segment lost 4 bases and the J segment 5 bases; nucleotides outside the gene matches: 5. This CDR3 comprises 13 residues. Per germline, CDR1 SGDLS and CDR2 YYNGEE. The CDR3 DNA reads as TGTGCCAGCAGCCCAACAGGGGAATATGGCTACACCTTC. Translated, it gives CASSPTGEYGYTF.

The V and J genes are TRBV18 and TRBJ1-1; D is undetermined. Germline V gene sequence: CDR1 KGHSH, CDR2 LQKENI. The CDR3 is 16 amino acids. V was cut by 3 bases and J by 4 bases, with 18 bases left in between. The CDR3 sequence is CASSPEDLAFGTEAFF. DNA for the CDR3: TGTGCCAGCTCACCCGAGGATCTAGCCTTTGGCACTGAAGCTTTCTTT.

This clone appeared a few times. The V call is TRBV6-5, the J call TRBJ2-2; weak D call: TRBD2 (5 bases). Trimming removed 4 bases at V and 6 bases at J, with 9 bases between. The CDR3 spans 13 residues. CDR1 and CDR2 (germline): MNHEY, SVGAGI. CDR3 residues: CASSSSSPGELFF. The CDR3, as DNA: TGTGCCAGCAGTTCATCTAGCCCCGGGGAGCTGTTTTTT.

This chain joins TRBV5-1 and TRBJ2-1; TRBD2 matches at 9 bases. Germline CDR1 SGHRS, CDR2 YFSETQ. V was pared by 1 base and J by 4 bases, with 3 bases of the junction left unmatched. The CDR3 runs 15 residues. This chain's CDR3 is CASSLTSGPYNEQFF. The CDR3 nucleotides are TGCGCCAGCAGCTTGACTAGCGGGCCATACAATGAGCAGTTCTTC.

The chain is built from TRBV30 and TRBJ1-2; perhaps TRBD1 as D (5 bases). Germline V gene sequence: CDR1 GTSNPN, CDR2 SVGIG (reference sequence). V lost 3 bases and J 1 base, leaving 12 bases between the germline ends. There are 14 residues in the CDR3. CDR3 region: CAWSQGLGNYGYTF. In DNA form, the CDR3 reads TGTGCCTGGAGCCAGGGTTTAGGTAACTATGGCTACACCTTC.